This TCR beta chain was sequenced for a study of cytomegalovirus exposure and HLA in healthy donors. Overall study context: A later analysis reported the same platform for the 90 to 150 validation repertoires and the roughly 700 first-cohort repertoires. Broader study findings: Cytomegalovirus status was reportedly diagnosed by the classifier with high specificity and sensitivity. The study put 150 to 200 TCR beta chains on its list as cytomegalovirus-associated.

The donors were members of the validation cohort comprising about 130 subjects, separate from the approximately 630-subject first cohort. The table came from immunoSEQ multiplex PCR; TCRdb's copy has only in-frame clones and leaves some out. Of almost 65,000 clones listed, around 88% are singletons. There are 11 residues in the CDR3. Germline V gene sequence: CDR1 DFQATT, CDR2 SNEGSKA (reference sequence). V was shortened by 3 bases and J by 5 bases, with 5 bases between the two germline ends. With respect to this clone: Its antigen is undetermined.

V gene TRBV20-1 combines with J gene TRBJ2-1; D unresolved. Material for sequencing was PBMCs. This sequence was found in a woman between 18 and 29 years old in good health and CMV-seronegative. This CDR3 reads CSARLNNEQFF. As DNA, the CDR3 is TGCAGTGCTAGGTTAAACAATGAGCAGTTCTTC.